The clone carrying this TCR beta chain was counted ten times or more. This sample is part of a study of T cells in Graves' hyperthyroidism and ophthalmopathy. For Graves' hyperthyroidism to be stable, ophthalmopathy could not progress within 18 months. The CDR3 extends over 14 amino acids. Between the trimmed V and J ends, which lost 2 bases and 1 base, there was a span of 6 bases. CDR1 is MDHEN and CDR2 is SYDVKM in the germline V gene. RNA transcripts gave rise to amplified TCR beta CDR3 regions. The study used the HTBI primer set for a first-round RT-PCR of the TCR CDR3. TCRdb reprocessed the multiplex PCR reads via MiXCR and lists one record per CDR3 protein. The table lists about 590,000 distinct CDR3 sequences, about a sixth of them singletons.

The V and J genes are TRBV28 and TRBJ1-5; D unclear. What was sequenced was blood. The sequence derives from a woman aged 25 to 39 with Graves' hyperthyroidism. The CDR3 DNA is TGTGCCAGCAGTTTAGGGTTGAGCAATCAGCCCCAGCATTTT. Protein product: CASSLGLSNQPQHF.